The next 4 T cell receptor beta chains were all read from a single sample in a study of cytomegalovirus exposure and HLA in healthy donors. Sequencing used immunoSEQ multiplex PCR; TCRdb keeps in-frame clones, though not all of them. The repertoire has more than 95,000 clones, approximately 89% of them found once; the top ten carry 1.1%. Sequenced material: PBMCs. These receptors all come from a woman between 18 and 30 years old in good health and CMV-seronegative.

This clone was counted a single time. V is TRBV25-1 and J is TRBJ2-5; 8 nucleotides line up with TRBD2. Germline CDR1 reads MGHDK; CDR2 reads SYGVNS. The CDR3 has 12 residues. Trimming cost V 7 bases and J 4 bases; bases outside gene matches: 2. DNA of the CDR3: TGTGCCAGCACCGGGAGGGGAGAGACCCAGTACTTC. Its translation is CASTGRGETQYF.

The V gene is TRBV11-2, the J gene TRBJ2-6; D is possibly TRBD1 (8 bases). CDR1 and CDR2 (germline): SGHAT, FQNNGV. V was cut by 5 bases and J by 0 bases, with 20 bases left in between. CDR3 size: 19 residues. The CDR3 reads CASSHYRGTMSSGANVLTF. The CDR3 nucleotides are TGTGCCAGCAGCCACTACAGGGGGACTATGAGCTCTGGGGCCAACGTCCTGACTTTC.

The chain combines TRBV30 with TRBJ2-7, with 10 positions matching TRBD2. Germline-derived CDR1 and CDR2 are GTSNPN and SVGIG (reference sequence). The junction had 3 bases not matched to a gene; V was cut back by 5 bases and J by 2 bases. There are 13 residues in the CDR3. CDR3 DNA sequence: TGTGCCTGGGAGGGACTAGCGACCTACGAGCAGTACTTC. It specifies CAWEGLATYEQYF.

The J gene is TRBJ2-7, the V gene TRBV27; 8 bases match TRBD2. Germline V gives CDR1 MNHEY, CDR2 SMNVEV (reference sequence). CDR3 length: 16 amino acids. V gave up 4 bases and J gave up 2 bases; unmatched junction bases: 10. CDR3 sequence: CASSSSSGLVTYEQYF. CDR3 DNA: TGTGCCAGCAGTTCATCCTCGGGACTAGTAACCTACGAGCAGTACTTC.